The 25 T cell receptor beta chains in this list originate from one sample, sequenced in a study of cytomegalovirus exposure and HLA in healthy donors. PCR amplification relied on 60 Vbeta primers (plus 13 Jbeta primers). Using immunoSEQ multiplex PCR, the repertoire was profiled, and TCRdb retains in-frame clones only, with some absent. The data hold 180,000 or so clones, with roughly 73% observed a single time. Sequenced material: PBMCs. The source is a female donor in good health and CMV-seronegative.

The CDR3 protein is CASSSGGPQETQYF. In DNA form, the CDR3 reads TGCGCCAGCAGCTCCGGGGGGCCACAAGAGACCCAGTACTTC. J is TRBJ2-5 and V is TRBV5-1; D possibly corresponds to TRBD2 (7 bases). The germline CDR1 and CDR2 sequences are SGHRS and YFSETQ. The CDR3 has 14 residues. The ends were cut back, 3 bases at V and 2 bases at J, with 11 bases in the middle.

The chain combines TRBV5-1 with TRBJ2-1; TRBD2 agrees at 7 bases. The germline gives CDR1 SGHRS, CDR2 YFSETQ. The CDR3 loop spans 15 amino acids. With 0 bases clipped from V and 5 bases from J, the junction kept 5 bases outside the gene matches. The CDR3: CASSLVGGGNNEQFF. The CDR3 bases are TGCGCCAGCAGCTTGGTTGGCGGGGGAAACAATGAGCAGTTCTTC.

The chain combines TRBV15 with TRBJ2-4, with 9 bases lining up with TRBD1. Germline lookup yields CDR1 LNHNV and CDR2 YYDKDF (reference sequence). This CDR3 has 17 amino acids. With 5 bases clipped from V and 0 bases from J, the junction kept 8 bases outside the gene matches. In DNA form, the CDR3 reads TGTGCCACCAGCGGGGGACAGGGTTCCTTAGCCAAAAACATTCAGTACTTC. It translates to CATSGGQGSLAKNIQYF. The variable domain in full, with the rest retrieved from reference TRBV15 and TRBJ2-4, is DAMVIQNPRYQVTQFGKPVTLSCSQTLNHNVMYWYQQKSSQAPKLLFHYYDKDFNNEADTPDNFQSRRPNTSFCFLDIRSPGLGDTAMYLCATSGGQGSLAKNIQYFGAGTRLSVL.

The chain combines TRBV28 with TRBJ2-3; 8 bases match TRBD2. The germline gives CDR1 MDHEN, CDR2 SYDVKM. CDR3 size: 16 residues. V was pared by 3 bases and J by 0 bases, with 5 bases of the junction left unmatched. The CDR3 spells CASSFTLAASTDTQYF. The CDR3 region has the DNA TGTGCCAGCAGTTTCACACTAGCGGCTAGCACAGATACGCAGTATTTT.

This clone occurred a few times. This sequence joins TRBV6-5 and TRBJ1-2; D not resolved. The CDR3 is 16 residues long. V was trimmed by 0 bases and J by 0 bases, leaving 11 bases between them. Germline V gene data show CDR1 as MNHEY and CDR2 as SVGAGI. The CDR3 protein is CASSYSEIGANYGYTF. The CDR3 bases are TGTGCCAGCAGTTACTCGGAGATAGGAGCTAACTATGGCTACACCTTC.

V is TRBV2 and J is TRBJ1-4, with 7 bases that match TRBD1. V shed 6 bases and J 0 bases; nucleotides not matched to a gene: 4. The CDR3 extends over 15 amino acids. The germline CDR1 and CDR2 sequences are SNHLY and FYNNEI. The DNA for the CDR3 is TGTGCCAGCAGGGGGGACAGCACAACTAATGAAAAACTGTTTTTT. This encodes CASRGDSTTNEKLFF.

CDR3: CASSTRGGRGSYNEQFF. The CDR3, as DNA: TGTGCCAGCAGCACAAGAGGCGGCAGGGGCTCCTACAATGAGCAGTTCTTC. The V call is TRBV9, the J call TRBJ2-1; weak D call: TRBD1 (6 bases). This CDR3 is 17 amino acids long. Germline CDR1 reads SGDLS; CDR2 reads YYNGEE. Trimming took off 4 bases at V and 0 bases at J, with 17 bases between the two ends.

CDR3 sequence (DNA): TGTGCCAGCTCACCACCCACCACGGGAGGGAATGAAAAACTGTTTTTT. The encoded protein is CASSPPTTGGNEKLFF. The chain links TRBV18 to TRBJ1-4, with D hard to call. The CDR3 consists of 16 residues. Trimming pared 0 bases from V and 5 bases from J, leaving 13 bases between. CDR1 and CDR2 (germline): KGHSH, LQKENI.

The chain joins TRBV13 to TRBJ1-4; no clear D gene. Trimming removed 6 bases at V and 7 bases at J, with 15 bases between. Germline CDR1 PRHDT, CDR2 FYEKMQ (reference sequence). This CDR3 spans 14 amino acids. As DNA, the CDR3 is TGTGCCAGCAGAAGTAACGGGGAGTCTGAAAAACTGTTTTTT. The encoded protein is CASRSNGESEKLFF.

This clone is a singleton in its sample. The chain employs TRBV18 and TRBJ2-3; 7 bases fit TRBD2. The ends lost 1 base at V and 5 bases at J; junction bases unmatched: 6. Per the germline V gene, CDR1 is KGHSH and CDR2 is LQKENI. This CDR3 contains 15 residues. The chain's CDR3 is CASSPQGRARDTQYF. CDR3 in DNA: TGTGCCAGCTCACCACAGGGGAGGGCAAGAGATACGCAGTATTTT.

The CDR3 region is CASSVATDTEAFF. CDR3 in DNA: TGTGCCAGCAGCGTAGCAACAGATACTGAAGCTTTCTTT. The chain links TRBV9 to TRBJ1-1; D gene ambiguous. The CDR3 sequence is 13 residues long. Trimming removed 0 bases at V and 5 bases at J, with 8 bases between. Germline V lookup: CDR1 SGDLS, CDR2 YYNGEE.

The rearrangement joins TRBV4-2 to TRBJ1-1; 9 bases fit TRBD1. Germline V lookup: CDR1 LGHNA, CDR2 YNFKEQ. V was pared by 4 bases and J by 1 base, with 4 bases of the junction left unmatched. This CDR3 has 15 residues. The CDR3 coding sequence is TGTGCCAGCAGCCCCCGACAGGGGGGGAACACTGAAGCTTTCTTT. Its translation: CASSPRQGGNTEAFF.

The chain recombines TRBV29-1 with TRBJ2-3, with 7 bases lining up with TRBD1. V gave up 7 bases and J gave up 3 bases; unmatched junction bases: 7. The CDR3 extends over 13 amino acids. Germline V gene data show CDR1 as SQVTM and CDR2 as ANQGSEA. CDR3 nucleotide sequence: TGCAGCGGACGAAGGGACAGAACAGATACGCAGTATTTT. This encodes CSGRRDRTDTQYF.

About this clone itself: The identical CDR3 is also encoded by other nucleotide sequences in the sample. The V call is TRBV11-2, the J call TRBJ1-6; TRBD1 aligns across 11 bases. The CDR3 is 15 residues long. V dropped 1 base and J dropped 10; count of bases not matched to a gene: 3. The germline CDR1 and CDR2 sequences are SGHAT and FQNNGV. In DNA, the CDR3 is TGTGCCAGCAGCTTAGGGGGACAGGGGGGCTCACCCCTCCACTTT. Translation: CASSLGGQGGSPLHF.

This clone appeared a single time. This chain uses TRBV4-2 with TRBJ2-1, with TRBD2 identical over 8 bases. With 5 bases clipped from V and 7 bases from J, the junction kept 4 bases outside the gene matches. Germline CDR1 is LGHNA and CDR2 is YNFKEQ. The CDR3 is 13 residues long. The CDR3 loop is CASSVGLANEQFF. DNA for the CDR3: TGTGCCAGCAGCGTTGGACTAGCAAATGAGCAGTTCTTC.

The chain carries TRBV15 and TRBJ2-5; TRBD2 aligns across 7 bases. The CDR3 length is 15 residues. V dropped 3 bases and J dropped 5; count of bases not matched to a gene: 9. Per the germline V gene, CDR1 is LNHNV and CDR2 is YYDKDF (reference sequence). CDR3 DNA sequence: TGTGCCACCAGCAGGGGACTTGGGGGAGGGGAGACCCAGTACTTC. It codes for CATSRGLGGGETQYF.

The chain combines TRBV28 with TRBJ2-7; 7 positions match TRBD1. CDR3 length: 12 amino acids. CDR1 and CDR2 (germline): MDHEN, SYDVKM. Unmatched junction bases numbered 2, after V lost 6 bases and J lost 3 bases. DNA of the CDR3: TGTGCCAGCAGGACAGGGCGCTACGAGCAGTACTTC. Its protein is CASRTGRYEQYF.

The rearrangement uses TRBV19 and TRBJ2-7; D is unresolved. Germline V CDR1 and CDR2: LNHDA, SQIVND (reference sequence). Trimming left V 1 base short and J 2 bases short, with 6 bases between. This CDR3 has 13 residues. CDR3 amino acids: CASSIGHAYEQYF. CDR3 nucleotide sequence: TGTGCCAGTAGTATAGGGCATGCCTACGAGCAGTACTTC. Variable domain in full (rest from reference TRBV19 and TRBJ2-7): DGGITQSPKYLFRKEGQNVTLSCEQNLNHDAMYWYRQDPGQGLRLIYYSQIVNDFQKGDIAEGYSVSREKKESFPLTVTSAQKNPTAFYLCASSIGHAYEQYFGPGTRLTVT.

The V and J genes are TRBV5-1 and TRBJ2-2; the match to TRBD1 covers 9 bases. The CDR3 has 13 amino acids. J lost 5 bases, V lost 7 bases, and 3 bases had no gene match. CDR1 SGHRS and CDR2 YFSETQ come from the germline V gene. The CDR3 sequence: CASRDRDTGELFF. CDR3 coding DNA: TGCGCCAGCCGGGACAGGGATACCGGGGAGCTGTTTTTT.

The chain combines TRBV18 with TRBJ1-1, with TRBD1 matching over 9 bases. The CDR3 spans 17 residues. The V gene end was trimmed by 1 base and the J gene end by 4 bases; junction bases not matched to a gene: 10. The germline V gene has CDR1 KGHSH and CDR2 LQKENI. CDR3 sequence: CASSPRRSDRGSTEAFF. The CDR3 DNA follows: TGTGCCAGCTCACCACGTAGGTCCGACAGGGGGTCCACTGAAGCTTTCTTT.

The chain links TRBV27 to TRBJ1-5, with D hard to call. The CDR3 is 15 amino acids. Deletions cut 0 bases from V and 4 bases from J, with 10 bases between. Germline V gene lookup returns CDR1 MNHEY and CDR2 SMNVEV (reference sequence). The CDR3 protein is CASSLSVRGNQPQHF. Here the CDR3 DNA reads TGTGCCAGCAGTTTATCGGTGCGGGGAAATCAGCCCCAGCATTTT.

V gene TRBV7-6 combines with J gene TRBJ1-1; D unresolved. Per the germline V gene, CDR1 is SGHVS and CDR2 is FNYEAQ. Trimming cost V 1 base and J 0 bases, with 6 bases left between them. The CDR3 totals 14 residues. The CDR3 DNA follows: TGTGCCAGCAGCTTAGGAGGGATGAACACTGAAGCTTTCTTT. The encoded protein is CASSLGGMNTEAFF.

The table lists this clone with a few counts. J is TRBJ2-7 and V is TRBV10-3, with 15 positions matching TRBD2. V shed 6 bases, J shed 7 bases, and the junction held 10 bases outside the gene matches. CDR1 and CDR2 (germline): ENHRY, SYGVKD. The CDR3 runs 16 residues. CDR3 in DNA: TGTGCCATCAGCGGGACTAGCGGGGGGCCCCTAAAGGAGCAGTACTTC. It yields the protein CAISGTSGGPLKEQYF.

The chain combines TRBV7-2 with TRBJ2-7; 8 bases map to TRBD1. Germline trimming cut 5 bases from V and 5 bases from J; bases unmatched to any gene: 8. CDR3 length: 14 amino acids. Germline assignment: CDR1 SGHTA and CDR2 FQGNSA. The DNA of the CDR3 is TGTGCCAGCAGCCCCGGGACAGGTTTTAACGAGCAGTACTTC. It is translated as CASSPGTGFNEQYF.

V usage is TRBV5-1 and J usage is TRBJ1-2; tentative D call: TRBD1 (5 bases). CDR3 size: 13 residues. Germline CDR1 SGHRS, CDR2 YFSETQ. V lost 4 bases and J lost 8, with 15 bases in between. CDR3 region: CASSPHQDKGYTF. The CDR3 nucleotides read TGCGCCAGCAGCCCCCACCAGGACAAGGGCTACACCTTC.